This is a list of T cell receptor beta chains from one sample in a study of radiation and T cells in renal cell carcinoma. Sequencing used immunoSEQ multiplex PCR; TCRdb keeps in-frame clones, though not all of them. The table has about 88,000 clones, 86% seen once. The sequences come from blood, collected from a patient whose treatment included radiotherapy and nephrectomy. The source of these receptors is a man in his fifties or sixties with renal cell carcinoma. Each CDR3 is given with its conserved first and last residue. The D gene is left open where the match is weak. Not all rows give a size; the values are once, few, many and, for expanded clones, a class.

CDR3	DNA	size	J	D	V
CASSLLGARNEKLFF	TGTGCCAGCAGCTTATTAGGGGCTCGTAATGAAAAACTGTTTTTT	NA	TRBJ1-4	NA	TRBV7-9
CAIRGLALTDEQYF	TGTGCCATCAGGGGACTAGCGCTTACAGACGAGCAGTACTTC	NA	TRBJ2-7	TRBD2	TRBV10-3
CASQGDRDLYNEQFF	TGTGCCAGCCAAGGGGACAGGGACCTCTACAATGAGCAGTTCTTC	NA	TRBJ2-1	TRBD1	TRBV6-6
CASSAQPQGVSHTEAFF	TGTGCCAGCAGTGCCCAACCGCAGGGGGTCTCCCACACTGAAGCTTTCTTT	once	TRBJ1-1	TRBD1	TRBV6-1
CATSRDTLAGVSPYEQYF	TGTGCCACCAGCAGAGATACCCTAGCGGGAGTTTCTCCCTACGAGCAGTACTTC	NA	TRBJ2-7	TRBD2	TRBV15
CASSKATGQGNYEQYF	TGTGCCAGCAGCAAAGCCACGGGACAGGGGAACTACGAGCAGTACTTC	NA	TRBJ2-7	NA	TRBV21-1
CASSELGQFNYEQYF	TGTGCCAGCAGTGAATTGGGACAATTTAACTACGAGCAGTACTTC	NA	TRBJ2-7	NA	TRBV2
CASSANQGAIGTDTQYF	TGTGCCAGCAGTGCAAATCAGGGGGCAATAGGCACAGATACGCAGTATTTT	NA	TRBJ2-3	TRBD1	TRBV2
CASRPQGVAYEQYF	TGTGCCAGCAGGCCACAGGGGGTCGCCTACGAGCAGTACTTC	NA	TRBJ2-7	TRBD1	TRBV7-9
CASSSVLIGSGNTIYF	TGTGCCAGCAGCTCCGTCCTCATCGGCTCTGGAAACACCATATATTTT	NA	TRBJ1-3	NA	TRBV7-8
CASSFGISPYTDTQYF	TGTGCCAGCAGCTTTGGAATTTCGCCCTACACAGATACGCAGTATTTT	NA	TRBJ2-3	NA	TRBV5-4
CASSLASMNTGELFF	TGTGCCAGCAGCCTAGCCTCAATGAACACCGGGGAGCTGTTTTTT	NA	TRBJ2-2	NA	TRBV7-2
CASSLWDSPNTGELFF	TGTGCCAGCAGTTTATGGGACAGTCCCAACACCGGGGAGCTGTTTTTT	NA	TRBJ2-2	TRBD1	TRBV27
CASTPRGEGNYGYTF	TGTGCCAGCACGCCTCGCGGGGAGGGGAACTATGGCTACACCTTC	NA	TRBJ1-2	NA	TRBV27
CASSLVLGAGDTQYF	TGTGCCAGCAGCTTGGTTCTAGGAGCTGGAGATACGCAGTATTTT	NA	TRBJ2-3	NA	TRBV5-4
CASSYTGDWLSTQYF	TGTGCCAGCAGCTATACAGGGGACTGGCTCTCGACCCAGTACTTC	NA	TRBJ2-5	NA	TRBV7-8
CASSYVLAGGELFF	TGTGCCAGCAGTTACGTACTAGCGGGCGGGGAGCTGTTTTTT	NA	TRBJ2-2	TRBD2	TRBV6-6
CASSLTAGTRGEQYF	TGCGCCAGCAGCCTAACAGCCGGGACTAGAGGCGAGCAGTACTTC	NA	TRBJ2-7	TRBD2	TRBV5-1
CASSLPLVDEQFF	TGTGCCAGCAGCTTGCCCCTAGTAGATGAGCAGTTCTTC	NA	TRBJ2-1	NA	TRBV11-2
CAIAVGYDPADTQYF	TGTGCCATCGCGGTGGGCTACGACCCGGCAGATACGCAGTATTTT	NA	TRBJ2-3	NA	TRBV10-3
CASSMGLRNEKLFF	TGTGCCAGTAGTATGGGACTGAGAAATGAAAAACTGTTTTTT	NA	TRBJ1-4	NA	TRBV19
CASNGPLGNQPQHF	TGTGCCAGCAATGGACCCCTAGGCAATCAGCCCCAGCATTTT	NA	TRBJ1-5	NA	TRBV2
CAWSARSIGSYNSPLHF	TGTGCCTGGAGTGCTAGATCTATAGGGTCCTATAATTCACCCCTCCACTTT	once	TRBJ1-6	NA	TRBV30
CASSSNRQTTNEKLFF	TGTGCCAGCAGCTCCAATCGACAGACAACTAATGAAAAACTGTTTTTT	once	TRBJ1-4	NA	TRBV7-9
CASSPARDSHSGNTIYF	TGTGCCAGTAGCCCCGCCCGGGACAGCCACTCTGGAAACACCATATATTTT	NA	TRBJ1-3	TRBD1	TRBV19
CASSPGKGSNTEAFF	TGTGCCAGCAGCCCCGGGAAGGGTTCGAACACTGAAGCTTTCTTT	NA	TRBJ1-1	NA	TRBV7-8
CASEQGADTQYF	TGTGCCAGTGAACAGGGAGCAGATACGCAGTATTTT	NA	TRBJ2-3	NA	TRBV6-1
CASRDSLETQYF	TGCGCCAGCAGGGATAGCCTCGAGACCCAGTACTTC	NA	TRBJ2-5	NA	TRBV5-1
CASSLATKGDTQYF	TGCGCCAGCAGCTTGGCCACCAAGGGGGATACGCAGTATTTT	few	TRBJ2-3	NA	TRBV5-1
CASSLWASGRTQYF	TGTGCCAGCAGCTTATGGGCTAGCGGGAGAACGCAGTATTTT	NA	TRBJ2-3	TRBD2	TRBV7-2
CASSPGLAGGMGQETQYF	TGTGCCAGCAGCCCGGGACTAGCGGGGGGCATGGGGCAAGAGACCCAGTACTTC	few	TRBJ2-5	TRBD2	TRBV7-6
CASSSRQGYYGYTF	TGTGCCAGCAGCTCCCGGCAGGGGTACTATGGCTACACCTTC	NA	TRBJ1-2	NA	TRBV7-2
CASSLDPGIDTQYF	TGTGCCAGCAGCTTAGACCCAGGTATCGATACGCAGTATTTT	NA	TRBJ2-3	NA	TRBV5-4
CASSYSMRYEQYF	TGTGCCAGCAGTTACTCGATGAGGTACGAGCAGTACTTC	NA	TRBJ2-7	NA	TRBV6-5
CASSTSGGVDEQYF	TGTGCCAGCAGTACTTCAGGGGGGGTGGACGAGCAGTACTTC	NA	TRBJ2-7	NA	TRBV6-5
CACSQGGEKLFF	TGTGCCTGCTCACAGGGGGGTGAAAAACTGTTTTTT	NA	TRBJ1-4	TRBD1	TRBV30
CASSLRLNNQPQHF	TGTGCCAGCAGTCTACGACTGAACAATCAGCCCCAGCATTTT	NA	TRBJ1-5	NA	TRBV28
CASSGGQYSGEPGELFF	TGTGCCAGCAGTGGGGGACAGTATAGCGGCGAGCCCGGGGAGCTGTTTTTT	NA	TRBJ2-2	NA	TRBV2
CAISEQRLATDTQYF	TGTGCCATCAGTGAGCAGAGACTAGCCACAGATACGCAGTATTTT	NA	TRBJ2-3	TRBD2	TRBV10-3
CASSAGQGGYEQYF	TGTGCCAGCAGCGCTGGACAGGGAGGGTACGAGCAGTACTTC	few	TRBJ2-7	NA	TRBV9
CASSPPMGRGETQYF	TGTGCCAGCTCACCACCGATGGGGCGCGGAGAGACCCAGTACTTC	NA	TRBJ2-5	NA	TRBV18
CASSVQTGRQPQHF	TGTGCCAGCAGTGTACAGACAGGGAGGCAGCCCCAGCATTTT	once	TRBJ1-5	TRBD1	TRBV2
CASSPMGSGETQYF	TGCGCCAGCAGCCCGATGGGCTCCGGGGAGACCCAGTACTTC	NA	TRBJ2-5	NA	TRBV5-1
CASSTAGGSYNEQFF	TGTGCCAGCAGTACAGCAGGGGGGAGCTACAATGAGCAGTTCTTC	NA	TRBJ2-1	NA	TRBV6-6
CASSPGTNLGETQYF	TGTGCCAGCTCACCCGGGACCAACCTTGGGGAGACCCAGTACTTC	NA	TRBJ2-5	NA	TRBV18
CASSLGGLKSYEQYF	TGTGCCAGCAGCTTGGGGGGGCTAAAGTCCTACGAGCAGTACTTC	NA	TRBJ2-7	NA	TRBV5-4
CASSLAGTSGPTGELFF	TGCGCCAGCAGCTTGGCCGGGACTAGCGGGCCGACCGGGGAGCTGTTTTTT	NA	TRBJ2-2	TRBD2	TRBV5-1
CASSQSGVREKLFF	TGTGCCAGCAGCCAGAGCGGGGTTCGAGAAAAACTGTTTTTT	once	TRBJ1-4	NA	TRBV7-2
CASSLLGSANYGYTF	TGCGCCAGCAGCTTGTTGGGGTCCGCTAACTATGGCTACACCTTC	once	TRBJ1-2	NA	TRBV5-1
CASSPPGQETQYF	TGTGCCAGCTCACCACCGGGGCAAGAGACCCAGTACTTC	NA	TRBJ2-5	NA	TRBV18
CASSANGGSDNEQFF	TGTGCCAGCAGCGCAAACGGGGGGTCAGACAATGAGCAGTTCTTC	NA	TRBJ2-1	TRBD2	TRBV13
CASSLDSSLYGYTF	TGTGCCAGCAGTCTGGACTCCTCTCTCTATGGCTACACCTTC	NA	TRBJ1-2	NA	TRBV6-5
CAWNVQSGNTIYF	TGTGCCTGGAATGTGCAATCTGGAAACACCATATATTTT	NA	TRBJ1-3	NA	TRBV30
CASRSSGSPNEQFF	TGTGCCAGCAGATCTAGCGGGAGTCCCAATGAGCAGTTCTTC	NA	TRBJ2-1	TRBD2	TRBV7-9
CASSLTSYNEQFF	TGTGCCAGCAGCTTAACCTCCTACAATGAGCAGTTCTTC	few	TRBJ2-1	NA	TRBV7-2
CASSLGTGNRNNEKLFF	TGTGCCAGCAGCTTGGGGACTGGGAACAGGAACAATGAAAAACTGTTTTTT	NA	TRBJ1-4	NA	TRBV7-9